Below are 28 T cell receptor beta chains sequenced from a single sample in a study of cytomegalovirus exposure and HLA in healthy donors. With 60 Vbeta and 13 Jbeta primers, the PCR was carried out. Profiled with immunoSEQ multiplex PCR; TCRdb holds only in-frame clones, not every one. Of 150,000 to 200,000 clones listed, roughly 83% are singletons. The sample taken for sequencing was PBMCs. The receptor source for this set is a woman between 45 and 65 years old in good health and CMV-seronegative.

V usage is TRBV28 and J usage is TRBJ2-6, with unresolved D. Per germline, CDR1 MDHEN and CDR2 SYDVKM. The CDR3 extends over 16 amino acids. V was clipped by 6 bases and J by 2 bases, with 14 bases between them. DNA for the CDR3: TGTGCCAGCAGGCAATCCGGTGTAGCTGGGGCCAACGTCCTGACTTTC. This sequence encodes CASRQSGVAGANVLTF.

As to this clone: The sample has other DNA sequences that encode this CDR3 too. The chain recombines TRBV13 with TRBJ1-1; TRBD1 agrees at 8 bases. The germline gives CDR1 PRHDT, CDR2 FYEKMQ (reference sequence). CDR3 size: 14 residues. The V segment lost 3 bases and the J segment 5 bases; nucleotides outside the gene matches: 5. CDR3 nucleotides: TGTGCCAGCAGCTTGGGACAGGTTAATACTGAAGCTTTCTTT. It is translated as CASSLGQVNTEAFF.

The sample holds many counts of this clone. V and J are TRBV2 and TRBJ1-5, with D maybe TRBD1 (5 bases). Germline values: CDR1 SNHLY, CDR2 FYNNEI. V was cut by 5 bases and J by 5 bases, with 13 bases left in between. CDR3 length: 14 amino acids. CDR3 nucleotides: TGTGCCAGCAGTAAGGGCAGGGCGTATCAGCCCCAGCATTTT. It is translated as CASSKGRAYQPQHF. Based on the CDR3 plus reference TRBV2 and TRBJ1-5, the full variable domain is EPEVTQTPSHQVTQMGQEVILRCVPISNHLYFYWYRQILGQKVEFLVSFYNNEISEKSEIFDDQFSVERPDGSNFTLKIRSTKLEDSAMYFCASSKGRAYQPQHFGDGTRLSIL.

This chain joins TRBV5-1 and TRBJ2-5, with D perhaps matching TRBD1 (6 bases). Germline assignment: CDR1 SGHRS and CDR2 YFSETQ. V was shortened by 3 bases and J by 2 bases, with 8 bases between the two germline ends. There are 13 residues in the CDR3. CDR3 region: CASSWGTQETQYF. Here the CDR3 DNA reads TGCGCCAGCAGCTGGGGGACACAAGAGACCCAGTACTTC.

In its sample, this clone was seen a few times. The V gene is TRBV11-3, the J gene TRBJ1-1; possibly TRBD1 for D (5 bases). In germline, CDR1 is SGHNT, CDR2 YENEEA. CDR3 length: 12 residues. The V end lost 1 base, the J end lost 10 bases, and 10 bases lay between the germline ends. CDR3 residues: CASSLGRGRAFF. In DNA form, the CDR3 reads TGTGCCAGCAGCTTAGGGCGGGGGAGAGCTTTCTTT.

This sequence joins TRBV19 and TRBJ2-5, with D unclear. Germline CDR1 and CDR2: LNHDA and SQIVND (reference sequence). The CDR3 runs 13 residues. Between the trimmed V and J ends, which lost 1 base and 5 bases, there was a span of 8 bases. This chain's CDR3 is CASSIVQAETQYF. The DNA for the CDR3 is TGTGCCAGTAGTATAGTCCAGGCCGAGACCCAGTACTTC.

The V call is TRBV10-2, the J call TRBJ2-3, with no clear D. The germline V and J ends were trimmed by 5 bases and 3 bases, with 12 bases remaining between them. CDR1 and CDR2 (germline): WSHSY, SAAADI. The CDR3 is made up of 14 amino acids. The CDR3 reads CASSLLVRTDTQYF. DNA of the CDR3: TGCGCCAGCAGTCTTCTGGTGAGGACAGATACGCAGTATTTT.

Only one count was recorded for this clone. This chain links TRBV19 with TRBJ2-5; possible D gene TRBD2, 6 bases. This CDR3 is 16 amino acids long. V dropped 8 bases and J dropped 0 bases, with 19 bases sitting between them. CDR1 LNHDA and CDR2 SQIVND come from the germline V gene (reference sequence). In nucleotides, the CDR3 is TGTGCCAGTCCCCCCCCATTAGCGGCGTACCAAGAGACCCAGTACTTC. Encoded protein: CASPPPLAAYQETQYF.

This clone was observed a few times. V usage is TRBV6-5 and J usage is TRBJ2-7, with 8 bases matching TRBD2. V shed 7 bases, J shed 1 base, and the junction held 9 bases outside the gene matches. Germline assignment: CDR1 MNHEY and CDR2 SVGAGI. This CDR3 has 15 amino acids. The CDR3 coding sequence is TGTGCCAGCACCGAGCAGGCTAGCGGGTCCTACGAGCAGTACTTC. Amino acid sequence: CASTEQASGSYEQYF.

The chain combines TRBV28 with TRBJ2-7; 7 nucleotides line up with TRBD1. J was trimmed by 5 bases and V by 7 bases; bases with no gene match: 8. Germline V CDR1 and CDR2: MDHEN, SYDVKM. This CDR3 has 13 amino acids. The DNA of the CDR3 is TGTGCCAGCAAACAACAGGGGTTCCACGAGCAGTACTTC. Translating gives CASKQQGFHEQYF.

This clone has only one observation. The chain has TRBV4-3 and TRBJ2-7, with a possible D match to TRBD2 (5 bases). CDR3 length: 14 residues. Per the germline V gene, CDR1 is LGHNA and CDR2 is YSLEER. Deletions cut 1 base from V and 0 bases from J, with 7 bases between. CDR3 coding DNA: TGCGCCAGCAGCCAAGGAACTAGCTCCTACGAGCAGTACTTC. Amino acids: CASSQGTSSYEQYF.

A few counts support this clone. V is TRBV7-2 and J is TRBJ1-4; D perhaps matches TRBD1 (5 bases). The CDR3 runs to 14 residues. Trimming took off 5 bases at V and 2 bases at J, with 9 bases between the two ends. CDR1 and CDR2 from the germline V gene are SGHTA and FQGNSA. The chain's CDR3 is CASSLQDTNEKLFF. CDR3 nucleotides: TGTGCCAGCAGCCTACAGGATACTAATGAAAAACTGTTTTTT. The complete variable domain, with remaining parts taken from reference TRBV7-2 and TRBJ1-4, reads GAGVSQSPSNKVTEKGKDVELRCDPISGHTALYWYRQSLGQGLEFLIYFQGNSAPDKSGLPSDRFSAERTGGSVSTLTIQRTQQEDSAVYLCASSLQDTNEKLFFGSGTQLSVL.

This chain connects TRBV5-4 to TRBJ1-1; D unresolved. Germline CDR1 is SGHNT and CDR2 is YYREEE (reference sequence). V was shortened by 0 bases and J by 1 base, with 7 bases between the two germline ends. The CDR3 has 14 residues. CDR3 region: CASSLAEGNTEAFF. For the CDR3, the DNA is TGTGCCAGCAGCTTGGCCGAGGGGAACACTGAAGCTTTCTTT.

The DNA for the CDR3 is TGTGCCAGTAGTAATTTCAGGGGGAGTTCACCCCTCCACTTT. It yields the protein CASSNFRGSSPLHF. The V and J genes are TRBV19 and TRBJ1-6; 7 nucleotides align to TRBD1. After removal of 4 bases from V and 9 bases from J, the junction contained 6 bases not matched to a gene. Germline V CDR1 and CDR2: LNHDA, SQIVND (reference sequence). CDR3 length: 14 amino acids.

The chain recombines TRBV5-1 with TRBJ2-5, with TRBD2 matching 13 bases. Germline lookup yields CDR1 SGHRS and CDR2 YFSETQ. The junction had 2 bases not matched to a gene; V was cut back by 4 bases and J by 2 bases. The CDR3 has 15 residues. The CDR3 DNA reads TGCGCCAGCAGCCAGGGACTAGCGGGACAAGAGACCCAGTACTTC. This sequence encodes CASSQGLAGQETQYF.

Remarks on this clone: This sample includes further DNA sequences coding for the same CDR3. The rearrangement links TRBV5-1 to TRBJ2-1, with 7 positions matching TRBD2. V trimming: 1 base; J trimming: 4 bases; junction bases outside the gene matches: 5. Germline V gene sequence: CDR1 SGHRS, CDR2 YFSETQ. This CDR3 contains 15 residues. The CDR3 loop is CASSLTSGVYNEQFF. For the CDR3, the DNA is TGCGCCAGCAGCTTGACCAGCGGGGTATACAATGAGCAGTTCTTC.

This clone was detected once. The genes are TRBV11-1 and TRBJ2-7, with TRBD1 identical over 8 bases. Germline loops: CDR1 SGHAT, CDR2 FQDESV (reference sequence). This CDR3 region has 14 residues. J gave up 5 bases and V 5 bases, and 8 bases lay outside the gene matches. CDR3 residues: CASSPGGVLDEQYF. The CDR3 nucleotides are TGTGCCAGCAGCCCAGGGGGCGTCCTAGACGAGCAGTACTTC.

The chain couples TRBV6-5 to TRBJ2-7; 10 bases match TRBD2. The CDR3 sequence is 15 residues long. The germline gives CDR1 MNHEY, CDR2 SVGAGI. The V segment lost 6 bases and the J segment 3 bases; nucleotides outside the gene matches: 8. The CDR3 coding sequence is TGTGCCAGCAGCTCAACTAGCGGGGCCAGCTACGAGCAGTACTTC. This encodes CASSSTSGASYEQYF.

V and J are TRBV7-2 and TRBJ2-1, with D unclear. The germline gives CDR1 SGHTA, CDR2 FQGNSA. Trimming cost V 5 bases and J 0 bases, with 11 bases left between them. The CDR3 length is 15 residues. The chain's CDR3 is CASSVTPSSYNEQFF. In nucleotides, the CDR3 is TGTGCCAGCAGCGTGACTCCCAGCTCCTACAATGAGCAGTTCTTC.

This sequence joins TRBV2 and TRBJ1-5, with D possibly TRBD1 on 6 matching bases. The CDR3 consists of 14 residues. V was shortened by 6 bases and J by 0 bases, with 9 bases between the two germline ends. Germline V gene data show CDR1 as SNHLY and CDR2 as FYNNEI. CDR3 in amino acids: CASRETGSNQPQHF. The CDR3 DNA sequence: TGTGCCAGCAGAGAGACAGGTAGCAATCAGCCCCAGCATTTT.

The V gene is TRBV5-8, the J gene TRBJ1-4, with 8 nucleotides matching TRBD1. V dropped 5 bases and J dropped 11; count of bases not matched to a gene: 5. This CDR3 contains 12 residues. CDR1 and CDR2 from the germline V gene are SGHTS and YDEGEE. CDR3 DNA: TGTGCCAGCAGAAGGACAGGGTGGAAACTGTTTTTT. Translation gives CASRRTGWKLFF.

This chain joins TRBV4-3 and TRBJ2-7, with D possibly being TRBD2 (6 bases). This CDR3 is 15 amino acids long. V was trimmed by 1 base and J by 0 bases, leaving 10 bases between them. Germline-derived CDR1 and CDR2 are LGHNA and YSLEER. Here the CDR3 DNA reads TGCGCCAGCAGCCAAGTCGCCGGGAGCTCCTACGAGCAGTACTTC. Translated: CASSQVAGSSYEQYF.

This rearrangement joins TRBV11-2 to TRBJ2-6; D not resolved. Trimming shortened V by 1 base and J by 6 bases, and 10 bases separated the two germline ends. The CDR3 has 15 amino acids. Germline CDR1 is SGHAT and CDR2 is FQNNGV. The chain's CDR3 is CASSLGPRVANVLTF. DNA of the CDR3: TGTGCCAGCAGCTTAGGCCCCCGCGTGGCCAACGTCCTGACTTTC.

This clone came up a few times. The chain has TRBV19 and TRBJ1-5, with 7 bases fitting TRBD1. The CDR3 length is 12 residues. Germline V gene data show CDR1 as LNHDA and CDR2 as SQIVND (reference sequence). Unmatched junction bases numbered 3, after V lost 6 bases and J lost 7 bases. Here the CDR3 reads CASRAGGQPQHF. The CDR3 nucleotides read TGTGCCAGTAGGGCAGGGGGGCAGCCCCAGCATTTT. Together with reference TRBV19 and TRBJ1-5, the CDR3 gives the full variable domain: DGGITQSPKYLFRKEGQNVTLSCEQNLNHDAMYWYRQDPGQGLRLIYYSQIVNDFQKGDIAEGYSVSREKKESFPLTVTSAQKNPTAFYLCASRAGGQPQHFGDGTRLSIL.

The chain joins TRBV28 to TRBJ2-1; 11 bases map to TRBD1. Looked up from germline, CDR1 is MDHEN and CDR2 is SYDVKM. The CDR3 totals 16 residues. V was clipped by 6 bases and J by 7 bases; unmatched bases: 11. DNA of the CDR3: TGTGCCAGCAGCCAACGGACAGGGGGCAAGGTGAATGAGCAGTTCTTC. It yields the protein CASSQRTGGKVNEQFF.

This sequence joins TRBV4-1 and TRBJ1-6; D perhaps matches TRBD1 (6 bases). The CDR3 has 15 amino acids. Germline V gene sequence: CDR1 MGHRA, CDR2 YSYEKL. V shed 3 bases and J shed 10 bases, with 16 bases lying between them. The CDR3 here is CASSHLGHSESPLHF. In nucleotides, the CDR3 is TGCGCCAGCAGCCACTTGGGACATTCGGAATCACCCCTCCACTTT.

This clone showed up just a few times. This chain links TRBV5-1 with TRBJ1-2; possibly TRBD1 for D (6 bases). This CDR3 spans 13 amino acids. From germline, CDR1 is SGHRS and CDR2 YFSETQ. Trimming took off 0 bases at V and 7 bases at J, with 10 bases between the two ends. CDR3 nucleotide sequence: TGCGCCAGCAGCTTGGGACAGGCAGGTGGCTACACCTTC. Its translation: CASSLGQAGGYTF.

This clone was seen a handful of times. V usage is TRBV5-1 and J usage is TRBJ1-1; D is unclear. The V end lost 0 bases, the J end lost 1 base, and 4 bases lay between the germline ends. Germline V gene data show CDR1 as SGHRS and CDR2 as YFSETQ. The CDR3 length is 13 residues. CDR3 residues: CASSLAGNTEAFF. CDR3 nucleotides: TGCGCCAGCAGCTTGGCCGGGAACACTGAAGCTTTCTTT.